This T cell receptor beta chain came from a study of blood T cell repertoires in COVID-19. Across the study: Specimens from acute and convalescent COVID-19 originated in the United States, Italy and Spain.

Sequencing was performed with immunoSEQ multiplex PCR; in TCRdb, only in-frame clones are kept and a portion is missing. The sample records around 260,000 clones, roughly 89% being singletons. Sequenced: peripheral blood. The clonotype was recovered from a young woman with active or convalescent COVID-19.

Here the CDR3 reads CASSVGTAANYGYTF. The CDR3 DNA reads TGTGCCAGCAGCGTCGGGACAGCGGCTAACTATGGCTACACCTTC. V usage is TRBV5-5 and J usage is TRBJ1-2; 7 nucleotides agree with TRBD1. Germline CDR1 reads SGHKS; CDR2 reads YYEKEE (reference sequence). V was pared by 4 bases and J by 0 bases, with 6 bases of the junction left unmatched. The CDR3 totals 15 residues.